The 23 T cell receptor beta chains presented below share a single source sample, sequenced in a study of cytomegalovirus exposure and HLA in healthy donors (dated by TCRdb to about 2017). Library preparation used the immunoSEQ multiplex PCR assay. For the multiplex PCR, a mixture combining 60 forward primers for TCR Vbeta segments and 13 reverse primers for TCR Jbeta segments was used. TCRdb obtained this table from immuneACCESS and retained in-frame rearrangements with V and J assigned. These tables miss some clones; where compared with another copy, unresolved V genes account for less than half of the shortfall, and the remainder is unexplained. The sample profile shows under 200,000 clones; 70% to 85% of them were found once. The ten top clones hold roughly 6.5% of the sample. The sample comprised PBMCs. These receptors were collected from a man aged 45-65 years in good health and CMV-seropositive.

The chain carries TRBV5-8 and TRBJ2-7; TRBD2 agrees at 9 bases. The CDR3 extends over 16 amino acids. Per germline, CDR1 SGHTS and CDR2 YDEGEE. The V and J ends lost 4 bases and 1 base, in that order; junction bases with no gene match: 9. CDR3 in DNA: TGTGCCAGCAGCCCTCCGGGAGCGGGAGGTTCCTACGAGCAGTACGTC. Amino acid sequence: CASSPPGAGGSYEQYV.

This chain links TRBV5-1 with TRBJ2-1; TRBD2 matches 10 bases. The CDR3 is 16 amino acids. Trimming removed 0 bases from V and 8 bases from J; junction bases left unmatched: 8. The germline CDR1 and CDR2 sequences are SGHRS and YFSETQ. The CDR3 DNA is TGCGCCAGCAGCTTGGGTATTAGCGGGAGGCGCGATGAGCAGTTCTTC. It codes for CASSLGISGRRDEQFF. The whole variable domain, remainder taken from reference TRBV5-1 and TRBJ2-1, is KAGVTQTPRYLIKTRGQQVTLSCSPISGHRSVSWYQQTPGQGLQFLFEYFSETQRNKGNFPGRFSGRQFSNSRSEMNVSTLELGDSALYLCASSLGISGRRDEQFFGPGTRLTVL.

This chain's CDR3 is CASSLYGTWDQETQYF. The DNA of the CDR3 is TGTGCCAGCAGCTTATATGGGACATGGGACCAAGAGACCCAGTACTTC. The chain employs TRBV7-2 and TRBJ2-5, with a possible D match to TRBD1 (6 bases). Trimming pared 2 bases from V and 0 bases from J, leaving 13 bases between. Germline CDR1 reads SGHTA; CDR2 reads FQGNSA. The CDR3 length is 16 residues.

The V gene is TRBV5-1, the J gene TRBJ1-2; no firm D call. The germline V and J ends were trimmed by 5 bases and 0 bases, with 11 bases remaining between them. The CDR3 is 14 residues long. The germline V gene has CDR1 SGHRS and CDR2 YFSETQ. The CDR3 nucleotides read TGCGCCAGCAGTGGTTACGCAGCTAACTATGGCTACACCTTC. Translated, it gives CASSGYAANYGYTF. Supplemented by reference TRBV5-1 and TRBJ1-2, the full variable domain reads KAGVTQTPRYLIKTRGQQVTLSCSPISGHRSVSWYQQTPGQGLQFLFEYFSETQRNKGNFPGRFSGRQFSNSRSEMNVSTLELGDSALYLCASSGYAANYGYTFGSGTRLTVV.

The V call is TRBV7-9, the J call TRBJ2-1; 9 nucleotides line up with TRBD2. The germline V gene encodes CDR1 SEHNR and CDR2 FQNEAQ (reference sequence). The J segment lost 3 bases and the V segment lost 2 bases, leaving 8 bases of the junction unmatched. This CDR3 is 17 amino acids long. The chain's CDR3 is CASSLWWRAGGYNEQFF. The CDR3, as DNA: TGTGCCAGCAGCTTATGGTGGAGAGCGGGGGGCTACAATGAGCAGTTCTTC.

This clone occurred once. The chain joins TRBV11-2 to TRBJ1-1; the D is unclear. The CDR3 sequence is 12 residues long. Trimming removed 3 bases at V and 4 bases at J, with 6 bases between. Germline V gene data show CDR1 as SGHAT and CDR2 as FQNNGV. CDR3 protein: CASSFGVTEAFF. The CDR3 nucleotides are TGTGCCAGCAGCTTCGGGGTCACTGAAGCTTTCTTT.

This chain connects TRBV6-1 to TRBJ1-5; 7 bases are shared with TRBD1. The V gene's germline CDR1 is MNHNS and CDR2 SASEGT. The CDR3 loop spans 14 amino acids. Unmatched junction bases numbered 6, after V lost 7 bases and J lost 3 bases. The CDR3 DNA sequence: TGTGCCAGCATGCACGGGACAGTCAATCAGCCCCAGCATTTT. This encodes CASMHGTVNQPQHF.

The chain recombines TRBV5-1 with TRBJ2-2; D gene unclear. The CDR3 has 16 residues. Germline V gene data show CDR1 as SGHRS and CDR2 as YFSETQ. Trimming removed 0 bases at V and 7 bases at J, with 16 bases between. CDR3 sequence: CASSLAENRHGGELFF. The CDR3 DNA reads TGCGCCAGCAGCTTGGCCGAAAACAGACACGGCGGGGAGCTGTTTTTT. The full variable domain, in which reference TRBV5-1 and TRBJ2-2 provide the parts outside the CDR3, is KAGVTQTPRYLIKTRGQQVTLSCSPISGHRSVSWYQQTPGQGLQFLFEYFSETQRNKGNFPGRFSGRQFSNSRSEMNVSTLELGDSALYLCASSLAENRHGGELFFGEGSRLTVL.

The chain is built from TRBV29-1 and TRBJ1-2; D gene ambiguous. The CDR3 sequence is 12 residues long. Germline V gene lookup returns CDR1 SQVTM and CDR2 ANQGSEA. V lost 3 bases and J 0 bases, leaving 5 bases between the germline ends. The CDR3 region is CSVDLANYGYTF. The CDR3, as DNA: TGCAGCGTTGACCTAGCTAACTATGGCTACACCTTC.

CDR3 region: CASSVETGWGYTF. The CDR3 DNA follows: TGTGCCAGCAGCGTAGAGACAGGGTGGGGCTACACCTTC. This chain connects TRBV9 to TRBJ1-2; 7 bases line up with TRBD1. CDR3 length: 13 residues. Germline lookup yields CDR1 SGDLS and CDR2 YYNGEE. V lost 0 bases, J lost 8 bases, and 4 bases stayed unmatched.

A remark on this clone: One end of the junction is discordant with germline, which a read error may explain. The chain carries TRBV7-8 and TRBJ2-7; no definite D call. Per the germline V gene, CDR1 is SGHVS and CDR2 is FQNEAQ. CDR3 length: 14 amino acids. CDR3 loop: CASSSKTESYEKYF. Here the CDR3 DNA reads TGTGCCAGCAGCTCCAAGACTGAATCCTACGAGAAGTACTTC.

The rearrangement joins TRBV12-5 to TRBJ2-3; D not resolved. V was clipped by 6 bases and J by 0 bases, with 4 bases between them. The length of the CDR3 is 12 residues. Germline V gene data show CDR1 as LGHNT and CDR2 as FRNRAP. CDR3 DNA: TGTGCTAGTGGGAGCAGCACAGATACGCAGTATTTT. Translating gives CASGSSTDTQYF.

This clone was detected once. The rearrangement uses TRBV6-5 and TRBJ1-6, with D tentatively TRBD1 (5 bases). Looked up from germline, CDR1 is MNHEY and CDR2 is SVGAGI. This CDR3 comprises 16 residues. Trimming removed 0 bases from V and 10 bases from J, with 16 bases in between. The DNA for the CDR3 is TGTGCCAGCAGTTACTCGAATCAAAGGGGCCAGTCACCCCTCCACTTT. It encodes CASSYSNQRGQSPLHF.

V and J are TRBV27 and TRBJ2-1; 15 bases line up with TRBD2. The V segment lost 5 bases and the J segment 7 bases; nucleotides outside the gene matches: 6. The germline CDR1 and CDR2 sequences are MNHEY and SMNVEV (reference sequence). The CDR3 consists of 16 residues. In nucleotides, the CDR3 is TGTGCCAGCAGTCGCGACGGGACTAGCGGGAGGAATGAGCAGTTCTTC. Its protein is CASSRDGTSGRNEQFF.

The chain is built from TRBV13 and TRBJ2-5; 10 bases align to TRBD2. The CDR3 covers 17 residues. The germline gives CDR1 PRHDT, CDR2 FYEKMQ (reference sequence). V was clipped by 3 bases and J by 1 base; unmatched bases: 8. The CDR3 DNA reads TGTGCCAGCAGCTTCCGGACTAGCGGAGCCCTCCAAGAGACCCAGTACTTC. It encodes CASSFRTSGALQETQYF.

This clone occurred once. This chain connects TRBV29-1 to TRBJ2-4, with D possibly TRBD1 on 7 matching bases. CDR1 is SQVTM, CDR2 ANQGSEA, per germline. Trimming removed 6 bases from V and 7 bases from J, with 16 bases in between. The CDR3 totals 13 residues. CDR3 DNA sequence: TGCAGCGTCGCGGGACAGAATGGTAACATTCAGTACTTC. Its protein product is CSVAGQNGNIQYF. The full variable domain, rest sourced from reference TRBV29-1 and TRBJ2-4, is SAVISQKPSRDICQRGTSLTIQCQVDSQVTMMFWYRQQPGQSLTLIATANQGSEATYESGFVIDKFPISRPNLTFSTLTVSNMSPEDSSIYLCSVAGQNGNIQYFGAGTRLSVL.

The V call is TRBV5-4, the J call TRBJ2-7; 8 bases match TRBD1. Looked up from germline, CDR1 is SGHNT and CDR2 is YYREEE (reference sequence). CDR3 length: 14 residues. V gave up 1 base and J gave up 5 bases; unmatched junction bases: 5. The CDR3 DNA follows: TGTGCCAGCAGCTTGTTAGACAGGGGTGACGAGCAGTACGTC. As protein: CASSLLDRGDEQYV.

The chain is built from TRBV29-1 and TRBJ2-4; a weak D match, TRBD1 (6 bases). With 1 base removed from V and 7 bases from J, the gap between germline ends came to 11 bases. Germline CDR1 reads SQVTM; CDR2 reads ANQGSEA. The CDR3 runs 13 residues. DNA for the CDR3: TGCAGCGTTGAAGTACAGGGCGGTAACATTCAGTACTTC. The encoded protein is CSVEVQGGNIQYF.

This sequence joins TRBV5-1 and TRBJ2-7; D possibly corresponds to TRBD1 (6 bases). The CDR3 covers 14 residues. The V end was cut by 4 bases, the J end by 3 bases, with 14 bases between. Germline assignment: CDR1 SGHRS and CDR2 YFSETQ. CDR3 nucleotides: TGCGCCAGCAGCCCAGGACAGTACTTCTACGAGCAGTACTTC. Its protein product is CASSPGQYFYEQYF.

The chain carries TRBV19 and TRBJ2-1, with 11 bases aligning to TRBD2. J lost 3 bases, V lost 0 bases, and 7 bases had no gene match. CDR3 length: 18 residues. Germline V gene lookup returns CDR1 LNHDA and CDR2 SQIVND (reference sequence). The CDR3 nucleotides read TGTGCCAGTAGTATAGATCCCACTAGCGGGAGACTCTACAATGAGCAGTTCTTC. Translation: CASSIDPTSGRLYNEQFF.

The rearrangement uses TRBV5-1 and TRBJ1-1; a weak D match, TRBD1 (6 bases). In germline, CDR1 is SGHRS, CDR2 YFSETQ. The germline V and J ends were trimmed by 2 bases and 5 bases, with 25 bases remaining between them. The CDR3 is 18 residues long. The CDR3 here is CASSFGIQRTVGGTEAFF. In DNA, the CDR3 is TGCGCCAGCAGCTTCGGGATTCAAAGGACAGTTGGTGGGACTGAAGCTTTCTTT.

The chain is built from TRBV11-2 and TRBJ2-3; tentatively, D is TRBD2 (5 bases). CDR1 and CDR2 (germline): SGHAT, FQNNGV. V was shortened by 2 bases and J by 0 bases, with 15 bases between the two germline ends. The length of the CDR3 is 17 residues. The CDR3 region has the DNA TGTGCCAGCAGCTTAAGTCTAGCCGGGGAGAGCACAGATACGCAGTATTTT. Translating it yields CASSLSLAGESTDTQYF. The variable domain in full, completed from reference TRBV11-2 and TRBJ2-3, reads EAGVAQSPRYKIIEKRQSVAFWCNPISGHATLYWYQQILGQGPKLLIQFQNNGVVDDSQLPKDRFSAERLKGVDSTLKIQPAKLEDSAVYLCASSLSLAGESTDTQYFGPGTRLTVL.

This clone was found once. This sequence joins TRBV12-2 and TRBJ1-6; the listed D gene, TRBD1, was not tested against the DNA. TRBV12-2 is an annotated pseudogene. The CDR3 is 14 amino acids. The chain's CDR3 is CASRLHRVGSPLHF. Here the CDR3 DNA reads TGTGCAAGTCGCTTGCACAGGGTTGGGTCACCCCTCCACTTT.